The rows below give T cell receptor beta chains drawn from one sample of a study of blood T cell repertoires in COVID-19. TCRdb's table, derived via immunoSEQ multiplex PCR, lists solely in-frame clones and lacks some. The sample includes about 310,000 clones, 90% of them seen just once. The source material was peripheral blood. All receptors come from a middle-aged woman with COVID-19, enrolled during active disease. CDR3s include the opening cysteine and the closing phenylalanine or tryptophan. D genes are given only for firm matches. Expanded clones get a size class; other rows say once, few or many, or leave the size out.

>TRBD1|TRBV4-3|TRBJ1-2|.
CASSHDRGIYGYTF
TGCGCCAGCAGCCACGACAGGGGAATATATGGCTACACCTTC
>.|TRBV7-9|TRBJ2-1|.
CASSLGSDSKQFF
TGTGCCAGCAGCTTAGGCTCGGACTCGAAGCAGTTCTTC
>.|TRBV7-9|TRBJ2-3|.
CASSLARQLSTDTQYF
TGTGCCAGCAGCTTAGCACGACAGTTGAGCACAGATACGCAGTATTTT
>.|TRBV15|TRBJ2-2|.
CATSLVSGSGELFF
TGTGCCACCAGCCTCGTGTCAGGGTCCGGGGAGCTGTTTTTT
>.|TRBV18|TRBJ2-1|once
CASSPGDRGSYNEQFF
TGTGCCAGCTCACCAGGAGATCGGGGTTCCTACAATGAGCAGTTCTTC
>.|TRBV18|TRBJ2-1|.
CASSPRGDNEQFF
TGTGCCAGCTCACCACGGGGGGACAATGAGCAGTTCTTC
>.|TRBV9|TRBJ2-2|.
CASSRSVATVAGELFF
TGTGCCAGCTCTCGTTCGGTCGCCACGGTGGCCGGGGAGCTGTTTTTT
>TRBD1|TRBV6-6|TRBJ2-4|.
CASSPLGGQGKNIQYF
TGTGCCAGCAGTCCCCTGGGGGGACAGGGAAAAAACATTCAGTACTTC
>TRBD1|TRBV7-9|TRBJ1-2|.
CASSSDRGLPF
TGTGCCAGCAGCTCCGACAGGGGACTTCCCTTC
>.|TRBV19|TRBJ1-4|.
CASSAPGQEKLFF
TGTGCCAGTAGTGCCCCGGGACAAGAAAAACTGTTTTTT
>TRBD1|TRBV6-5|TRBJ1-1|.
CASSSTTGQTEAFF
TGTGCCAGCAGTTCTACGACAGGGCAAACTGAAGCTTTCTTT
>.|TRBV21-1|TRBJ2-1|.
CASSMGLAGKLSYNEQFF
TGTGCCAGCAGCATGGGACTAGCGGGTAAACTCTCCTACAATGAGCAGTTCTTC
>.|TRBV5-1|TRBJ2-6|.
CASSQPPRESMSRSGANVLTF
TGCGCCAGCAGCCAACCGCCCAGGGAAAGCATGTCTAGGTCTGGGGCCAACGTCCTGACTTTC
>.|TRBV5-6|TRBJ2-7|.
CASSLLEGTYEQYF
TGTGCCAGCAGCTTGCTAGAAGGCACCTACGAGCAGTACTTC
>.|TRBV6-5|TRBJ1-1|.
CATRKTGAEAFF
TGTGCCACTCGAAAAACCGGAGCTGAAGCTTTCTTT
>.|TRBV7-2|TRBJ2-7|.
CASSFRGIDEQYF
TGTGCCAGCAGCTTCAGGGGTATAGACGAGCAGTACTTC
>TRBD1|TRBV5-4|TRBJ2-1|.
CASSHPTQGQAYNEQFF
TGTGCCAGCAGCCATCCGACCCAGGGACAGGCGTACAATGAGCAGTTCTTC
>.|TRBV19|TRBJ2-1|.
CASSRTPDRKNNEQFF
TGTGCCAGTAGCCGAACCCCCGACAGAAAGAACAATGAGCAGTTCTTC
>TRBD1|TRBV7-9|TRBJ2-7|.
CASSQGQGSWEQYF
TGTGCCAGCAGCCAAGGACAGGGCAGCTGGGAGCAGTACTTC
>.|TRBV11-2|TRBJ1-2|.
CASSLGRAALNYGYTF
TGTGCCAGCAGCTTAGGGCGGGCAGCTCTAAACTATGGCTACACCTTC
>TRBD1|TRBV5-1|TRBJ1-3|.
CASSPGTGAAAGNTIYF
TGCGCCAGCAGCCCAGGGACAGGGGCCGCAGCGGGAAACACCATATATTTT
>TRBD2|TRBV18|TRBJ2-1|.
CASSPISGRALNGNEQFF
TGTGCCAGCTCACCGATTAGCGGGAGGGCCTTGAATGGCAATGAGCAGTTCTTC